This T cell receptor (beta chain) was recovered during a study of T-cell memory formation after mild COVID-19 (dated by TCRdb to the early 2020s). Context from the whole study: TCR sequence clusters from the two donors were largely donor specific. The cohort comprised two young, previously healthy adult volunteers, one female and one male. T-cell clones expanding and contracting after mild COVID-19 in a couple of donors were tracked by longitudinal TCRalpha and TCRbeta repertoire sequencing. What the study reported, not specific to this receptor: The study included only a couple of mild cases, and larger cohorts that include severe cases with pre-infection samples were judged to be necessary. The detection of some responding clones in pre-infection memory suggests that pre-existing cross-reactive memory T cells joined the SARS-CoV-2 response. SARS-CoV-2 specificity was not confirmed for the second-wave clones peaking on day 37. From day 15 to 85, contracting clones showed balanced CD4/CD8 phenotypes, whereas a second wave of clones that expanded from day 15 to 37 leaned towards CD4+. Contracting CD4+ clones appeared mostly in the CM and EM memory subsets, whereas CD8+ clones were enriched in EMRA.

Ficoll-Paque density gradient centrifugation was the method used to isolate PBMCs. A note on this clonotype: It lacks a known antigen. Qualities for individual bases were not recorded, and no much larger clone is one base off.

The reads were generated on an Illumina NovaSeq 6000. cDNA libraries for TCRalpha and TCRbeta were prepared by 5'RACE using constant-segment primers, with sample barcodes and unique molecular identifiers added. RNA was extracted from every sample with Trizol reagent. Libraries were amplified in two PCR steps, with a second sample barcode and Illumina TruSeq adapters added in the second step. Sequencing of the libraries was done on an Illumina NovaSeq, producing 2 x 150 bp paired-end reads. The study's own analysis went as follows. Demultiplexing of reads and collapsing into UMI-guided consensus sequences were performed with migec v1.2.7. Using mixcr v2.1.11, UMI consensuses were aligned to TRA and TRB V and J templates and then assembled into clonotypes. A clonotype was counted as expanded or contracted only when both edgeR and NoisET called the clonotype significant, with the noise models trained on biological replicates. For edgeR calls, the thresholds were a false discovery rate-adjusted p below 0.01 and a log2 fold-change of 1. As an exploratory analysis of dynamics, max-normalized trajectories of the 1000 most abundant clonotypes were examined by PCA with hierarchical clustering. Separately sequenced CD4+ and CD8+ repertoires were used to assign a CD4 or CD8 phenotype to each responding clone. TCRdb cleaned the public reads at Q25 with fastp, built clones with MiXCR and kept in-frame beta chains. Duplicate CDR3 protein sequences are folded into a single record with the most common DNA and genes. The V and J calls reflect TCRdb's pipeline rather than the authors' work. A total of around 250,000 distinct CDR3 sequences appear in this sample, approximately 9% of them only once. The top ten constitute approximately 20% of the sample.

V and J lose 1 base and 2 bases, and a span of 11 bases separates them. From its cysteine to its phenylalanine, the CDR3 spans 15 amino acids. Just the 45-base CDR3 DNA is kept, in frame starting at base 1. As encoded in the germline V gene, CDR1 is SGHRS while CDR2 is YFSETQ. The receptor chain draws on TRBV5-1 and TRBJ2-3; TRBD1 is a weak D gene call, 5 bases matching. Sample: PBMCs or a T cell subset sorted from them (not recorded which). The clonotype originates from a man aged 18 to 29 who had mild COVID-19 (a few samples of this study predate the infection). The sample titles of this study are shuffled in the database, so cell type and time point are left out; the donor was told from shared clones. In nucleotide form, the sequence is TGCGCCAGCAGCTTGCAGGGCCAGCACACAGATACGCAGTATTTT. This is translated as CASSLQGQHTDTQYF.